This entry features one T cell receptor beta chain sequence. What it recognizes is unknown. TCRdb reprocessed the 5' RACE reads, keeping one entry per CDR3 protein, no DNA. The record lists 450,000 to 600,000 distinct CDR3 sequences, of which the ten most abundant hold approximately 3.6%. These data originate in a study of T cells expressing NK-cell markers. For the study at large: In sorted CD3+CD56+NKG2C+, CD3+CD56+NKG2C- and CD3+CD56-NKG2C+ T cells, TCR beta repertoires were obtained. Whole-study findings and limits: Certain NKG2C+ T cell clones were expanded, and their HCMV specificity remained unclear. In several donors, dominant clonotypes made up roughly 25-60.1% of CD3+CD56-NKG2C+ cells.

CDR3 size: 13 residues. Germline CDR1 is SGHTA and CDR2 is FQGTGA. Sequencing was done on a sample of blood T cells: a sorted CD56 or NKG2C T cell subset, CD4+ or CD8+ T cells, or bulk PBMC T cells (not recorded which). The chain employs TRBV7-3 and TRBJ2-2. The TCR comes from a man aged 18 to 29 in good health. The CDR3 region is CASSSGQIGELFF.